A selection of T cell receptor beta chains follows, all from one sample in a study of chemoradiotherapy in HPV16-positive cancers. Generated by immunoSEQ multiplex PCR, the TCRdb table keeps only in-frame clones and is missing some. The table records tens of thousands of clones, around 89% of them present only once. The sample in question was blood, obtained from a patient who underwent chemoradiotherapy. These receptors originate from a human donor with HPV-associated anogenital cancer. CDR3s include the opening cysteine and the closing phenylalanine or tryptophan. A D gene is named only where the DNA matches it firmly. Size values are once, few and many counts, or a class for expanded clones, and some rows have none.

V	size	J	D	DNA	CDR3
TRBV6-9	-	TRBJ2-7	-	TGTGCCAGCGTAGGATCCTACGAGCAGTACTTC	CASVGSYEQYF
TRBV7-3	-	TRBJ2-7	-	TGTGCCAGCAGCCGTAATGTAGGGAACGACGAGCAGTACTTC	CASSRNVGNDEQYF
TRBV9	-	TRBJ2-5	TRBD1	TGTGCCAGCAGCCCCGACGGGGGACAGGGAGAGACCCAGTACTTC	CASSPDGGQGETQYF
TRBV10-2	-	TRBJ2-5	-	TGCGCCAGCAAAAGGGGTGAGACCCAGTACTTC	CASKRGETQYF
TRBV5-1	-	TRBJ2-7	TRBD1	TGCGCCAGCAGCTTGAAGGGACAGGGGGCCCACGAGCAGTACTTC	CASSLKGQGAHEQYF
TRBV19	once	TRBJ2-1	-	TGTGCCAGTACGCCCGAGATCTCCTACAATGAGCAGTTCTTC	CASTPEISYNEQFF
TRBV5-1	-	TRBJ2-5	TRBD2	TGCGCCAGCAGCCTTGGGTTTCTAGCGGGGGAGGGAGAGACCCAGTACTTC	CASSLGFLAGEGETQYF
TRBV4-3	-	TRBJ2-1	TRBD1	TGCGCCAGCAGCCAGGACAGGGGGTATAGCTACAATGAGCAGTTCTTC	CASSQDRGYSYNEQFF
TRBV11-2	-	TRBJ2-3	-	TGTGCCAGCAGCTTAGGAGGTCCCCGCACAGATACGCAGTATTTT	CASSLGGPRTDTQYF
TRBV10-3	-	TRBJ1-1	-	TGTGCCATCAGTGAAGGTCAGGCTATCACTGAAGCTTTCTTT	CAISEGQAITEAFF
TRBV5-4	few	TRBJ2-7	TRBD2	TGTGCCAGCAGCTTCCCGGGGGGGCCCAACGAGCAGTACTTC	CASSFPGGPNEQYF
TRBV6-5	once	TRBJ1-1	-	TGTGCCAGTAAGGGGGGGCCTAAGAACACTGAAGCTTTCTTT	CASKGGPKNTEAFF
TRBV10-1	-	TRBJ2-3	-	TGCGCCAGCAGTGAGTTGGCAGGCACAGATACGCAGTATTTT	CASSELAGTDTQYF
TRBV5-6	-	TRBJ2-7	TRBD1	TGTGCCAGCAGCGGGGGCGGGACAGGGTTCTATAGCTCCTACGAGCAGTACTTC	CASSGGGTGFYSSYEQYF
TRBV19	-	TRBJ2-1	-	TGTGCCAGTAGTAAGATACAGGGTCGCTACAATGAGCAGTTCTTC	CASSKIQGRYNEQFF
TRBV7-2	-	TRBJ2-2	-	TGTGCCAGCAGCTTAGCGACGAGCGCAGCGAACACCGGGGAGCTGTTTTTT	CASSLATSAANTGELFF
TRBV20-1	-	TRBJ1-2	-	TGCAGTGCTAGAGATCAGGGGGGCTACACCTTC	CSARDQGGYTF
TRBV18	-	TRBJ2-1	-	TGTGCCAGCTTCCCTGGGGTAGGGTCCTACAATGAGCAGTTCTTC	CASFPGVGSYNEQFF
TRBV19	-	TRBJ2-7	TRBD2	TGTGCCAGTAGAACTAGCGGGAGCTACGAGCAGTACTTC	CASRTSGSYEQYF
TRBV20-1	few	TRBJ1-1	TRBD1	TGCAGTGCAACCGGGACAGGAGGAGCTTTCTTT	CSATGTGGAFF
TRBV5-1	few	TRBJ2-7	-	TGCGCCAGCAGCCTTACACTTAACTCCTACGAGCAGTACTTC	CASSLTLNSYEQYF
TRBV9	-	TRBJ2-3	-	TGTGCCACCGGACCAAGTGGCACAGATACGCAGTATTTT	CATGPSGTDTQYF
TRBV19	-	TRBJ1-5	-	TGTGCCAGTAGTTCCCTTGGGGAGCCCCAGCATTTT	CASSSLGEPQHF
TRBV18	-	TRBJ1-4	TRBD1	TGTGCCAGCTCACAGGACAGGGCTGAAAAACTGTTTTTT	CASSQDRAEKLFF
TRBV6-1	-	TRBJ1-1	-	TGTGCCAGCAGTGAAGGAAACTTGAACACTGAAGCTTTCTTT	CASSEGNLNTEAFF
TRBV5-5	-	TRBJ2-2	-	TGTGCCAGCAGCTACAGCCGGGCCGCGAACACCGGGGAGCTGTTTTTT	CASSYSRAANTGELFF
TRBV6-5	-	TRBJ1-1	TRBD1	TGTGCCAGCAGAGAAACGGGACAGCCAAACACTGAAGCTTTCTTT	CASRETGQPNTEAFF
TRBV7-2	once	TRBJ2-3	TRBD2	TGTGCCAGCAGCTTAGACCCACTTGCGGGGGGGACAGCAGATACGCAGTATTTT	CASSLDPLAGGTADTQYF
TRBV6-5	-	TRBJ1-2	TRBD1	TGTGCCAGCAGTTACCATGGGACAGGGGGGCGAGGCTACACCTTC	CASSYHGTGGRGYTF
TRBV5-6	-	TRBJ1-1	-	TGTGCCAGCAGTAGTCAACAGGGAATAACTGAAGCTTTCTTT	CASSSQQGITEAFF
TRBV19	-	TRBJ2-1	TRBD2	TGTGCCAGTAGTTGGCAGCGGGAGCTAGATGAGCAGTTCTTC	CASSWQRELDEQFF
TRBV4-3	-	TRBJ1-5	TRBD1	TGCGCCAGCAGCCAAGATCTGGACAGGCGACTCAATCAGCCCCAGCATTTT	CASSQDLDRRLNQPQHF
TRBV4-1	-	TRBJ1-1	TRBD1	TGCGCCAGCAGCCGCGACAGGGCAAGTAACACTGAAGCTTTCTTT	CASSRDRASNTEAFF
TRBV6-6	-	TRBJ2-2	-	TGTGCCAGCAGTTACCCTGGAAGTGGCACCGGGGAGCTGTTTTTT	CASSYPGSGTGELFF
TRBV30	-	TRBJ1-6	-	TGTGCCTGGAGTGTATATGGGCAGCAATATAATTCACCCCTCCACTTT	CAWSVYGQQYNSPLHF
TRBV7-2	-	TRBJ2-5	TRBD2	TGTGCCAGCAGCTCGGGGGGGGCCTCCCAAGAGACCCAGTACTTC	CASSSGGASQETQYF
TRBV7-8	-	TRBJ2-5	TRBD2	TGTGCCAGCAGCCAGGGACTAGCCGACGGAGAGACCCAGTACTTC	CASSQGLADGETQYF
TRBV5-5	-	TRBJ2-7	-	TGTGCCAGCAGCTCGAGACGGGAGTCCTACGAGCAGTACTTC	CASSSRRESYEQYF
TRBV6-5	-	TRBJ1-2	-	TGTGCCAGCAGTTACGCAAGCAACAGGGCCTATGGCTACACCTTC	CASSYASNRAYGYTF